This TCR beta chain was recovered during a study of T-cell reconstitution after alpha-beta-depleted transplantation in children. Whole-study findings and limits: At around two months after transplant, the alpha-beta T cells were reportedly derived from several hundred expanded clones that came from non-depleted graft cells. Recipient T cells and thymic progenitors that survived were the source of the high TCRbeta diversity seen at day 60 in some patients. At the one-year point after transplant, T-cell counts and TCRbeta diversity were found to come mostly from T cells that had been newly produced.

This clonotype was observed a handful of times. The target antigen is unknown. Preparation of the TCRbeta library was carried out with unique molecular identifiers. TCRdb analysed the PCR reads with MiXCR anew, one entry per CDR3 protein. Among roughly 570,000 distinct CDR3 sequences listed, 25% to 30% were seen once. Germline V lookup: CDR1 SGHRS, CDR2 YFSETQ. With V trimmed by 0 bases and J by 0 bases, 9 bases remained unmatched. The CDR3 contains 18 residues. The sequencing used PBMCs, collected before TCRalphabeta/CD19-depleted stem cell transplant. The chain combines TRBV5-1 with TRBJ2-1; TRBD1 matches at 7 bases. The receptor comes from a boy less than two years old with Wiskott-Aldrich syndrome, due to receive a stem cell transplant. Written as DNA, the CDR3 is TGCGCCAGCAGCTTGGTACTAACACAGGGGACCTCCTACAATGAGCAGTTCTTC. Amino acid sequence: CASSLVLTQGTSYNEQFF. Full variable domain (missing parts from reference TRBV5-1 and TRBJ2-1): KAGVTQTPRYLIKTRGQQVTLSCSPISGHRSVSWYQQTPGQGLQFLFEYFSETQRNKGNFPGRFSGRQFSNSRSEMNVSTLELGDSALYLCASSLVLTQGTSYNEQFFGPGTRLTVL.